This T cell receptor (beta chain) was captured by sequencing in a study of CD8 T cells in Susac syndrome. V lost 4 bases and J 7 bases, leaving 20 bases between the germline ends. CDR3 length: 15 amino acids. The germline V gene encodes CDR1 SGHRS and CDR2 YFSETQ. Random hexamers primed reverse transcription of 0.5 to 1 ug RNA. Amplification of TCR beta CDR3 was carried out by immunoSEQ multiplex PCR, which covered 54 Vbeta and 13 Jbeta segments. Using its own MiXCR run on the immunoSEQ multiplex PCR reads, TCRdb lists one record per CDR3 protein. There are approximately 130,000 distinct CDR3 sequences in the sample; around nine tenths occur only once, and around 0.24% lies in the top ten. Negative isolation yielded CD4+ and CD8+ T cells, and FACS enriched TEMRA cells.

This TCR was sampled from a human donor with multiple sclerosis. The sequenced material came from CD8+ T cells from PBMCs. The rearrangement joins TRBV5-1 to TRBJ1-2; D is perhaps TRBD1 (5 bases). CDR3 DNA sequence: TGCGCCAGCAGCCAATCCGGGGCCAATGGAGGTGGCTACACCTTC. This codes for CASSQSGANGGGYTF.